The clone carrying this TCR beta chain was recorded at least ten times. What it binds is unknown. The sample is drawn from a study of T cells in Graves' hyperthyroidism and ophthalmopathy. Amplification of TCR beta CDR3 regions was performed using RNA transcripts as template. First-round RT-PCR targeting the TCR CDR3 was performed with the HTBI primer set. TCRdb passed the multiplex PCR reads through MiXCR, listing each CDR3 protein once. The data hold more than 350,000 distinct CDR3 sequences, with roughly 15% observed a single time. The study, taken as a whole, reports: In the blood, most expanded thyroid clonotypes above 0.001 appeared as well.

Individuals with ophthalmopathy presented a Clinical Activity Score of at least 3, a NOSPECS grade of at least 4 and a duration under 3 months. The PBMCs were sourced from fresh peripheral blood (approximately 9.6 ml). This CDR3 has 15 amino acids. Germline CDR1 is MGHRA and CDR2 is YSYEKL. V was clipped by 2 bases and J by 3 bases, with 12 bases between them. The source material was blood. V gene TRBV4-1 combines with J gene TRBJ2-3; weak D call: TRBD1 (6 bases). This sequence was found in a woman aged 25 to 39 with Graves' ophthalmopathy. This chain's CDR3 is CASSQHTRGTDTQYF. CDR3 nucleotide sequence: TGCGCCAGCAGCCAACACACAAGGGGGACAGATACGCAGTATTTT.